What follows are 18 T cell receptor beta chains derived from one specimen sequenced in a study of blood T cell repertoires in COVID-19. Generated by immunoSEQ multiplex PCR, the TCRdb table keeps only in-frame clones and is missing some. The sample lists about 230,000 clones, over 80% occurring once. Specimen: peripheral blood. These receptors all come from a man aged 25-40 years with COVID-19, enrolled during active disease.

The chain employs TRBV30 and TRBJ2-2; D is possibly TRBD2 (5 bases). V was cut by 3 bases and J by 5 bases, with 10 bases left in between. The CDR3 length is 13 residues. Germline loops: CDR1 GTSNPN, CDR2 SVGIG (reference sequence). The CDR3 DNA sequence: TGTGCCTGGAGACGGGGTTTTACCGGGGAGCTGTTTTTT. This codes for CAWRRGFTGELFF.

J is TRBJ1-4 and V is TRBV19; D is perhaps TRBD1 (5 bases). CDR1 is LNHDA and CDR2 is SQIVND in the germline V gene (reference sequence). This CDR3 region has 15 residues. Trimming cost V 5 bases and J 7 bases, with 17 bases left between them. CDR3 residues: CASSSRQKWGEKLFF. DNA for the CDR3: TGTGCCAGTAGTTCCCGACAGAAGTGGGGTGAAAAACTGTTTTTT. The whole variable domain, remainder taken from reference TRBV19 and TRBJ1-4, is DGGITQSPKYLFRKEGQNVTLSCEQNLNHDAMYWYRQDPGQGLRLIYYSQIVNDFQKGDIAEGYSVSREKKESFPLTVTSAQKNPTAFYLCASSSRQKWGEKLFFGSGTQLSVL.

The chain couples TRBV12-3 or TRBV12-4 to TRBJ1-2; D unresolved. The V and J ends lost 1 base and 4 bases respectively, with 7 bases between them. The CDR3 spans 13 residues. As DNA, the CDR3 is TGTGCCAGCAGTTTAGATGGTAGCTATGGCTACACCTTC. It specifies CASSLDGSYGYTF.

The chain joins TRBV3-1 (or the pseudogene TRBV3-2) to TRBJ2-3, with 7 nucleotides matching TRBD2. This CDR3 has 14 residues. Germline V gives CDR1 LGHDT, CDR2 YNNKEL (reference sequence). The trim removed 5 bases at V and 8 bases at J, leaving 10 bases unmatched. CDR3 DNA: TGTGCCAGCAGCTCCGGGACTATATTCGGTACGCAGTATTTT. Its protein product is CASSSGTIFGTQYF.

This rearrangement joins TRBV7-6 to TRBJ2-1; weak D call: TRBD2 (6 bases). The CDR3 has 15 residues. The V and J ends lost 3 bases and 2 bases respectively, with 11 bases between them. Per the germline V gene, CDR1 is SGHVS and CDR2 is FNYEAQ. CDR3 sequence reads: CASSLVGEAYNEQFF. In DNA, the CDR3 is TGTGCCAGCAGCTTGGTGGGGGAGGCCTACAATGAGCAGTTCTTC. Supplemented by reference TRBV7-6 and TRBJ2-1, the full variable domain reads GAGVSQSPRYKVTKRGQDVALRCDPISGHVSLYWYRQALGQGPEFLTYFNYEAQQDKSGLPNDRFSAERPEGSISTLTIQRTEQRDSAMYRCASSLVGEAYNEQFFGPGTRLTVL.

This chain links TRBV7-2 with TRBJ2-7; possibly TRBD2 for D (6 bases). The V and J ends lost 7 bases and 3 bases respectively, with 13 bases between them. Looked up from germline, CDR1 is SGHTA and CDR2 is FQGNSA. The CDR3 totals 13 residues. The CDR3 DNA reads TGTGCCAGCACCGGGACGGGGGACTACGAGCAGTACTTC. It yields the protein CASTGTGDYEQYF.

This clone was detected a few times. This chain's CDR3 is CASSPRGTDGYTF. The CDR3, as DNA: TGTGCCAGCTCCCCCCGGGGAACGGATGGCTACACCTTC. The V call is TRBV18, the J call TRBJ1-2; D is uncertain. Germline CDR1 is KGHSH and CDR2 is LQKENI. V gave up 6 bases and J gave up 6 bases, with 14 bases separating them. The CDR3 contains 13 residues.

This clone was observed a handful of times. V gene TRBV5-6 combines with J gene TRBJ2-1, with 13 bases aligning to TRBD2. CDR1 SGHDT and CDR2 YYEEEE come from the germline V gene. The V and J ends lost 2 bases and 6 bases, in that order; junction bases with no gene match: 2. This CDR3 has 15 amino acids. CDR3 DNA: TGTGCCAGCAGCTTCACTAGCGGGAGGGGCAATGAGCAGTTCTTC. Encoded protein: CASSFTSGRGNEQFF.

The chain employs TRBV19 and TRBJ2-7; no clear D gene. Germline-derived CDR1 and CDR2 are LNHDA and SQIVND (reference sequence). The CDR3 extends over 14 amino acids. V was pared by 5 bases and J by 2 bases, with 13 bases between. CDR3 in amino acids: CASSRLEFPYEQYF. DNA of the CDR3: TGTGCCAGTAGTCGCCTTGAGTTTCCCTACGAGCAGTACTTC.

This chain uses TRBV7-2 with TRBJ2-7, with 8 nucleotides matching TRBD2. The CDR3 covers 15 residues. Per germline, CDR1 SGHTA and CDR2 FQGNSA. Trimming at V came to 5 bases and at J to 6 bases, leaving 12 bases not matched to a gene. CDR3 DNA: TGTGCCAGCAGCCCCCTTACGGGAGGGCCCAGCGAGCAGTACTTC. Amino acid sequence: CASSPLTGGPSEQYF.

Written as DNA, the CDR3 is TGTGCCAGCAGCTTAGGCAGGGCCAACTATGGCTACACCTTC. As protein: CASSLGRANYGYTF. V usage is TRBV11-2 and J usage is TRBJ1-2; D is perhaps TRBD1 (5 bases). The germline CDR1 and CDR2 sequences are SGHAT and FQNNGV. Trimming shortened V by 1 base and J by 2 bases, and 8 bases separated the two germline ends. CDR3 length equals 14 residues.

The CDR3 loop reads CAVGGASTEAFF. The CDR3 DNA follows: TGTGCCGTCGGGGGGGCCTCCACTGAAGCTTTCTTT. This rearrangement joins TRBV10-3 to TRBJ1-1; D might be TRBD1 (6 bases). Trimming removed 11 bases at V and 4 bases at J, with 14 bases between. CDR3 length equals 12 residues. Germline CDR1 and CDR2: ENHRY and SYGVKD.

This clone has only a few counts. The rearrangement joins TRBV28 to TRBJ1-1, with a possible D match to TRBD1 (5 bases). Trimming took off 2 bases at V and 5 bases at J, with 15 bases between the two ends. The CDR3 totals 15 residues. Germline CDR1 reads MDHEN; CDR2 reads SYDVKM. The CDR3 reads CASSLPRQGKTEAFF. The CDR3 coding sequence is TGTGCCAGCAGTTTACCCCGTCAGGGAAAGACTGAAGCTTTCTTT.

The chain recombines TRBV18 with TRBJ2-7; the match to TRBD1 covers 8 bases. Germline assignment: CDR1 KGHSH and CDR2 LQKENI. The CDR3 sequence is 14 residues long. V was pared by 4 bases and J by 5 bases, with 7 bases of the junction left unmatched. CDR3 loop: CASSLISDRDEQYF. The CDR3, as DNA: TGTGCCAGCTCACTAATCTCGGACAGGGACGAGCAGTACTTC.

The chain recombines TRBV7-9 with TRBJ2-2, with D perhaps matching TRBD1 (5 bases). The CDR3 sequence is 16 residues long. The germline V gene has CDR1 SEHNR and CDR2 FQNEAQ (reference sequence). V was clipped by 2 bases and J by 5 bases, with 15 bases between them. CDR3 in amino acids: CASSLWGQAQTGELFF. The CDR3 coding sequence is TGTGCCAGCAGCTTATGGGGCCAGGCTCAAACCGGGGAGCTGTTTTTT. The whole variable domain, filled in from reference TRBV7-9 and TRBJ2-2, reads DTGVSQNPRHKITKRGQNVTFRCDPISEHNRLYWYRQTLGQGPEFLTYFQNEAQLEKSRLLSDRFSAERPKGSFSTLEIQRTEQGDSAMYLCASSLWGQAQTGELFFGEGSRLTVL.

The V call is TRBV5-1, the J call TRBJ2-7, with TRBD1 matching over 7 bases. The CDR3 runs to 13 residues. After removal of 4 bases from V and 6 bases from J, the junction contained 7 bases not matched to a gene. Germline CDR1 is SGHRS and CDR2 is YFSETQ. The CDR3 loop is CASSETGFLEQYF. In DNA form, the CDR3 reads TGCGCCAGCAGCGAGACAGGGTTCCTCGAGCAGTACTTC.

The chain joins TRBV30 to TRBJ1-2; D is unclear. The CDR3 has 14 residues. Germline V CDR1 and CDR2: GTSNPN, SVGIG (reference sequence). The V end was cut by 1 base, the J end by 4 bases, with 13 bases between. The CDR3 coding sequence is TGTGCCTGGAGTGGTTCAGGATACGCCTATGGCTACACCTTC. Encoded protein: CAWSGSGYAYGYTF.

This clone was picked up many times. V is TRBV19 and J is TRBJ1-5, with no clear D. The CDR3 totals 15 residues. CDR1 is LNHDA and CDR2 is SQIVND in the germline V gene (reference sequence). Trimming removed 5 bases at V and 0 bases at J, with 11 bases between. Here the CDR3 DNA reads TGTGCCAGTAGTCTCCGACGGGATAGCAATCAGCCCCAGCATTTT. Translated, it gives CASSLRRDSNQPQHF.